What follows describes a single TCR beta chain. Study processing details: Reference gene primer amplification yielded estimated nucleated cell counts. This table comes from immunoSEQ multiplex PCR, and its TCRdb copy is limited to in-frame clones, with some not included. That table is the source of V, J and clone size, and D and trimming were worked out from the DNA. The profile shows a few hundred thousand clones, approximately 80% of them singletons. The entry originates in a study of blood T cell repertoires in COVID-19. At the level of the study: Donors in the United States, Italy and Spain gave samples during acute or convalescent COVID-19. T cells, B-cell-depleted T cells, or PBMCs supplied cDNA or gDNA.

The receptor comes from a woman over 75 with acute or convalescent COVID-19. The sequenced sample was peripheral blood.

The CDR3 loop reads CASTSMEGSGYTF. CDR3 coding DNA: TGTGCCAGTACAAGTATGGAGGGATCGGGCTACACCTTC. This chain joins TRBV19 and TRBJ1-2; D is unclear. CDR3 size: 13 residues. The V gene's germline CDR1 is LNHDA and CDR2 SQIVND (reference sequence). V lost 7 bases and J 8 bases, leaving 17 bases between the germline ends.